The 23 T cell receptor beta chains in this list originate from one sample, sequenced in a study of cytomegalovirus exposure and HLA in healthy donors. Researchers ran the PCR with 60 Vbeta and 13 Jbeta primers. TCRdb's table, derived via immunoSEQ multiplex PCR, lists solely in-frame clones and lacks some. The repertoire holds about 130,000 clones, 60% to 80% seen once, with around 2.7% in the top ten. Specimen: PBMCs. The receptors here all came from an older woman in good health and CMV-seropositive.

This chain uses TRBV7-9 with TRBJ1-2; D gene ambiguous. CDR1 is SEHNR, CDR2 FQNEAQ, per germline (reference sequence). V was trimmed by 1 base and J by 8 bases, leaving 8 bases between them. The CDR3 has 12 amino acids. CDR3 in DNA: TGTGCCAGCAGCTTAGTTCTAGAGGGCTACACCTTC. Its protein is CASSLVLEGYTF. Complete variable domain (other parts from reference TRBV7-9 and TRBJ1-2): DTGVSQNPRHKITKRGQNVTFRCDPISEHNRLYWYRQTLGQGPEFLTYFQNEAQLEKSRLLSDRFSAERPKGSFSTLEIQRTEQGDSAMYLCASSLVLEGYTFGSGTRLTVV.

V is TRBV9 and J is TRBJ2-3, with a tentative D call TRBD2 (6 bases). The V end was cut by 4 bases, the J end by 2 bases, with 17 bases between. The length of the CDR3 is 16 residues. Germline-derived CDR1 and CDR2 are SGDLS and YYNGEE. CDR3 region: CASSPHLGGPTDTQYF. CDR3 nucleotides: TGTGCCAGCAGCCCCCACCTGGGGGGACCCACAGATACGCAGTATTTT.

J is TRBJ2-7 and V is TRBV27, with 12 bases lining up with TRBD1. Germline loops: CDR1 MNHEY, CDR2 SMNVEV (reference sequence). The CDR3 runs to 14 residues. Losses at the gene ends were 5 bases for V and 7 bases for J; bases not matched to a gene: 6. As DNA, the CDR3 is TGTGCCAGCAGTGCGGGACAGGGGGCGGGGGAGCAGTACTTC. It encodes CASSAGQGAGEQYF.

J is TRBJ2-5 and V is TRBV15, with 12 bases matching TRBD1. Trimming cost V 3 bases and J 5 bases; bases outside gene matches: 7. Germline CDR1 is LNHNV and CDR2 is YYDKDF (reference sequence). The CDR3 length is 16 residues. The CDR3 nucleotides are TGTGCCACCAGCAGGACTACCGGGACAGGGGGCGAGACCCAGTACTTC. It yields the protein CATSRTTGTGGETQYF. The entire variable domain, with the rest obtained from reference TRBV15 and TRBJ2-5, is as follows: DAMVIQNPRYQVTQFGKPVTLSCSQTLNHNVMYWYQQKSSQAPKLLFHYYDKDFNNEADTPDNFQSRRPNTSFCFLDIRSPGLGDTAMYLCATSRTTGTGGETQYFGPGTRLLVL.

This clone was seen a handful of times. This chain uses TRBV27 with TRBJ2-7, with 7 positions matching TRBD1. CDR1 is MNHEY, CDR2 SMNVEV, per germline (reference sequence). The CDR3 is made up of 14 amino acids. V gave up 10 bases and J gave up 7 bases; unmatched junction bases: 16. The CDR3 DNA reads TGTGCCACCCGACCGTGGCAGGGGGAAAGGGAGCAGTACTTC. Translated, it gives CATRPWQGEREQYF.

The chain carries TRBV2 and TRBJ2-5; 11 nucleotides agree with TRBD2. The CDR3 contains 16 residues. Germline CDR1 is SNHLY and CDR2 is FYNNEI. Trimming cost V 5 bases and J 1 base; bases outside gene matches: 6. The CDR3 spells CASSTFSGGAQETQYF. The CDR3 DNA reads as TGTGCCAGCAGTACATTTAGCGGGGGGGCCCAAGAGACCCAGTACTTC.

The rearrangement uses TRBV6-6 and TRBJ2-5; TRBD1 agrees at 8 bases. This CDR3 is built from 15 residues. CDR1 is MNHNY, CDR2 SVGAGI, per germline (reference sequence). Trimming cost V 6 bases and J 2 bases; bases outside gene matches: 8. The CDR3 here is CASSGMTGVQETQYF. CDR3 bases: TGTGCCAGCAGCGGAATGACAGGGGTTCAAGAGACCCAGTACTTC.

This chain joins TRBV9 and TRBJ2-1, with TRBD2 matching 11 bases. Trimming cost V 3 bases and J 4 bases; bases outside gene matches: 9. Germline values: CDR1 SGDLS, CDR2 YYNGEE. This CDR3 contains 17 residues. The CDR3 loop reads CASSAVGTSGPYNEQFF. CDR3 sequence (DNA): TGTGCCAGCAGCGCCGTCGGGACTAGCGGACCTTACAATGAGCAGTTCTTC.

The chain couples TRBV5-1 to TRBJ2-5; D not certain. Germline lookup yields CDR1 SGHRS and CDR2 YFSETQ. CDR3 size: 14 residues. V was clipped by 0 bases and J by 0 bases, with 6 bases between them. The CDR3 DNA reads as TGCGCCAGCAGCTTGGCCTATTACCAAGAGACCCAGTACTTC. Its protein product is CASSLAYYQETQYF.

The J gene is TRBJ1-5, the V gene TRBV29-1; 7 nucleotides line up with TRBD1. V shed 6 bases, J shed 2 bases, and the junction held 7 bases outside the gene matches. CDR3 length: 14 amino acids. Germline loops: CDR1 SQVTM, CDR2 ANQGSEA. The CDR3 protein is CSVTSTGGNQPQHF. The CDR3 nucleotides read TGCAGCGTCACGAGTACAGGGGGCAATCAGCCCCAGCATTTT.

The rearrangement uses TRBV6-5 and TRBJ1-1; a possible D gene is TRBD1 (5 bases). V gave up 7 bases and J gave up 0 bases, with 9 bases separating them. The CDR3 loop spans 13 amino acids. Germline CDR1 is MNHEY and CDR2 is SVGAGI. The CDR3: CASNGQMNTEAFF. The CDR3 coding sequence is TGTGCCAGCAACGGACAAATGAACACTGAAGCTTTCTTT.

About this clone: A junction end diverges from the germline sequence, so it may reflect a read error. The gene calls are TRBV7-9 and TRBJ1-5; D perhaps matches TRBD1 (5 bases). CDR3 length: 14 amino acids. The germline V gene has CDR1 SEHNR and CDR2 FQNEAQ (reference sequence). The CDR3 nucleotides are TGTTCCAGCAGCATGGGGGGTTCCCAGCAGCCCCAGCATTTT. Protein product: CSSSMGGSQQPQHF.

This chain connects TRBV18 to TRBJ2-1; 7 bases are shared with TRBD1. The junction had 3 bases not matched to a gene; V was cut back by 3 bases and J by 7 bases. There are 13 residues in the CDR3. From germline, CDR1 is KGHSH and CDR2 LQKENI. Here the CDR3 DNA reads TGTGCCAGCTCACCGGACAGGCAAAATGAGCAGTTCTTC. Protein product: CASSPDRQNEQFF.

This chain joins TRBV27 and TRBJ2-2; D call uncertain. This CDR3 is built from 13 residues. Trimming removed 5 bases at V and 11 bases at J, with 15 bases between. Germline-derived CDR1 and CDR2 are MNHEY and SMNVEV (reference sequence). The CDR3 region is CASSLPHPRELFF. CDR3 nucleotides: TGTGCCAGCAGTCTACCGCATCCTCGCGAGCTGTTTTTT.

This rearrangement joins TRBV5-1 to TRBJ1-2, with 9 nucleotides matching TRBD1. J was trimmed by 5 bases and V by 3 bases; bases with no gene match: 14. The V gene's germline CDR1 is SGHRS and CDR2 YFSETQ. The CDR3 consists of 17 residues. The DNA of the CDR3 is TGCGCCAGCAGCTGGGCCCCGTTGGGACAGGGTGGATATGGCTACACCTTC. As protein: CASSWAPLGQGGYGYTF.

The chain links TRBV5-6 to TRBJ2-7; weak D call: TRBD1 (6 bases). Trimming removed 4 bases at V and 1 base at J, with 15 bases between. The CDR3 is made up of 15 amino acids. Looked up from germline, CDR1 is SGHDT and CDR2 is YYEEEE. This CDR3 is CASSKYGTLSYEQYF. The CDR3, as DNA: TGTGCCAGCAGCAAATACGGGACACTATCCTACGAGCAGTACTTC.

This clone appeared once. The gene calls are TRBV19 and TRBJ1-1; no clear D. Trimming pared 5 bases from V and 8 bases from J, leaving 12 bases between. CDR1 LNHDA and CDR2 SQIVND come from the germline V gene (reference sequence). CDR3 length equals 12 residues. DNA for the CDR3: TGTGCCAGTAGTGTGAGTCAAGTCGAAGCTTTCTTT. It yields the protein CASSVSQVEAFF.

J is TRBJ2-1 and V is TRBV10-2, with 8 bases fitting TRBD1. CDR1 is WSHSY, CDR2 SAAADI, per germline. V gave up 5 bases and J gave up 6 bases; unmatched junction bases: 9. CDR3 length: 15 amino acids. This CDR3 reads CASSPGRGPLNEQFF. CDR3 sequence (DNA): TGCGCCAGCAGTCCCGGCAGGGGGCCCCTCAATGAGCAGTTCTTC.

A single count supports this clone. Additional DNA sequences in this sample encode the identical CDR3. The rearrangement links TRBV5-1 to TRBJ1-1, with a weak D call TRBD1 (6 bases). The CDR3 is 15 amino acids. The V end lost 0 bases, the J end lost 0 bases, and 9 bases lay between the germline ends. Germline V gene lookup returns CDR1 SGHRS and CDR2 YFSETQ. The CDR3 sequence is CASSLVGGLNTEAFF. Here the CDR3 DNA reads TGCGCCAGCAGCTTGGTAGGGGGTCTGAACACTGAAGCTTTCTTT.

The chain uses TRBV5-1 and TRBJ2-7; 7 positions agree with TRBD1. CDR3 length: 15 residues. Trimming took 0 bases from V and 3 from J; bases not matched to a gene: 6. Germline V gene data show CDR1 as SGHRS and CDR2 as YFSETQ. The CDR3 protein is CASSLAGTADYEQYF. The CDR3 nucleotides read TGCGCCAGCAGCTTGGCCGGGACAGCAGACTACGAGCAGTACTTC.

This chain links TRBV15 with TRBJ1-5, with a tentative D call TRBD1 (5 bases). CDR1 and CDR2 (germline): LNHNV, YYDKDF (reference sequence). Deletions cut 0 bases from V and 2 bases from J, with 14 bases between. The CDR3 totals 17 residues. CDR3 region: CATSRERRGGGNQPQHF. The CDR3 coding sequence is TGTGCCACCAGCAGAGAAAGGAGGGGTGGCGGCAATCAGCCCCAGCATTTT.

V and J are TRBV7-3 and TRBJ1-2; 10 bases line up with TRBD1. Trimming cost V 2 bases and J 6 bases; bases outside gene matches: 9. The germline V gene has CDR1 SGHTA and CDR2 FQGTGA. The CDR3 is 16 residues long. CDR3 DNA sequence: TGTGCCAGCAGCTTAGCTGCTGGACAGGGGGTCGATGGCTACACCTTC. It codes for CASSLAAGQGVDGYTF.

The genes are TRBV27 and TRBJ1-2; a weak D match, TRBD1 (6 bases). The length of the CDR3 is 15 residues. Germline lookup yields CDR1 MNHEY and CDR2 SMNVEV (reference sequence). Trimming removed 4 bases from V and 7 bases from J, with 19 bases in between. In nucleotides, the CDR3 is TGTGCCAGCAGTTCGTTGGAACAGGGACCGCGTGGCTACACCTTC. It yields the protein CASSSLEQGPRGYTF.